The 27 T cell receptor beta chains reported below all come from one sample, sequenced in a study of post-analysis software for immune sequencing data. Whole-study results and caveats: Comparison of patients with controls showed a handful of TRBV segments more frequent in patients, TRBV5-6, TRBV5-1 and TRBV20-1 among them.

Their cognate antigens are unknown. Unique molecular identifiers had been added to the TCR beta cDNA libraries. MiXCR was run by TCRdb on the PCR reads, yielding one entry per CDR3 protein. The sample carries roughly 800,000 distinct CDR3 sequences, roughly 50% recorded once. Source material: blood. The receptors shown here come from a girl under 18 with multiple sclerosis.

This clonotype has only a few counts. The chain recombines TRBV20-1 with TRBJ2-1, with D unresolved. There are 15 residues in the CDR3. Germline CDR1 is DFQATT and CDR2 is SNEGSKA (reference sequence). V lost 3 bases to trimming and J lost 0 bases, with 12 bases between them. As DNA, the CDR3 is TGCAGTGCTAGGCGGTTGGGTGGCTCCTACAATGAGCAGTTCTTC. Translation: CSARRLGGSYNEQFF.

The chain employs TRBV7-2 and TRBJ2-1, with TRBD2 matching over 7 bases. The V gene end was trimmed by 2 bases and the J gene end by 8 bases; junction bases not matched to a gene: 12. Germline CDR1 reads SGHTA; CDR2 reads FQGNSA. The CDR3 sequence is 16 residues long. CDR3 sequence reads: CASSLWFAGVLYEQFF. The DNA of the CDR3 is TGTGCCAGCAGCTTATGGTTTGCGGGGGTATTGTATGAGCAGTTCTTC.

This clonotype was counted a single time. V is TRBV20-1 and J is TRBJ2-2; 9 bases are shared with TRBD1. The V segment lost 1 base and the J segment 4 bases; nucleotides outside the gene matches: 7. This CDR3 is built from 16 residues. Germline assignment: CDR1 DFQATT and CDR2 SNEGSKA (reference sequence). CDR3 sequence (DNA): TGCAGTGCTAGAGCCTGGGACAGGGTGCCCACCGGGGAGCTGTTTTTT. Amino acid sequence: CSARAWDRVPTGELFF.

This clonotype was counted only a few times. The chain couples TRBV11-1 to TRBJ2-2; 13 positions match TRBD2. Per the germline V gene, CDR1 is SGHAT and CDR2 is FQDESV (reference sequence). The CDR3 has 17 amino acids. The J segment lost 2 bases and the V segment lost 5 bases, leaving 5 bases of the junction unmatched. CDR3 coding DNA: TGTGCCAGCAGCCAGGGGACTAGCGGGGTAAACACCGGGGAGCTGTTTTTT. It specifies CASSQGTSGVNTGELFF.

The V gene is TRBV5-1, the J gene TRBJ2-1; no reliable D call. With 1 base removed from V and 5 bases from J, the gap between germline ends came to 10 bases. Germline CDR1 reads SGHRS; CDR2 reads YFSETQ. This CDR3 is built from 14 residues. The CDR3, as DNA: TGCGCCAGCAGCTTGCGAAACTCTAACAATGAGCAGTTCTTC. It yields the protein CASSLRNSNNEQFF.

This clonotype has a handful of counts. J is TRBJ2-1 and V is TRBV20-1, with no clear D. V was pared by 2 bases and J by 2 bases, with 4 bases between. Germline V CDR1 and CDR2: DFQATT, SNEGSKA (reference sequence). This CDR3 has 12 amino acids. CDR3 sequence (DNA): TGCAGTGCTAGACACACCTACAATGAGCAGTTCTTC. Translation gives CSARHTYNEQFF.

The rearrangement uses TRBV5-5 and TRBJ2-7; 12 bases agree with TRBD1. In germline, CDR1 is SGHKS, CDR2 YYEKEE (reference sequence). V was pared by 4 bases and J by 5 bases, with 7 bases of the junction left unmatched. This CDR3 has 15 residues. The CDR3 DNA is TGTGCCAGCAGCGCGCCGGGACAGGGGGCCCACGAGCAGTACTTC. Amino acids: CASSAPGQGAHEQYF.

The rearrangement uses TRBV28 and TRBJ2-5; 12 nucleotides agree with TRBD1. Germline V gene sequence: CDR1 MDHEN, CDR2 SYDVKM. The CDR3 is made up of 16 amino acids. V shed 4 bases, J shed 1 base, and the junction held 4 bases outside the gene matches. DNA of the CDR3: TGTGCCAGCAGTTCCCCGGGACAGGGGGCCCAAGAGACCCAGTACTTC. It encodes CASSSPGQGAQETQYF.

The V call is TRBV7-3, the J call TRBJ2-3; 9 bases fit TRBD1. The CDR3 spans 15 residues. CDR1 and CDR2 from the germline V gene are SGHTA and FQGTGA. V trimming: 5 bases; J trimming: 3 bases; junction bases outside the gene matches: 6. In nucleotides, the CDR3 is TGTGCCAGCAGCAAGACAGGGGGGGGGACAGATACGCAGTATTTT. Protein sequence: CASSKTGGGTDTQYF.

In DNA, the CDR3 is TGTGCCATCAGTGAGCCATACGGACAGGGCGGCGACGAGCAGTACTTC. It encodes CAISEPYGQGGDEQYF. The V gene is TRBV10-3, the J gene TRBJ2-7; TRBD1 agrees at 8 bases. Per germline, CDR1 ENHRY and CDR2 SYGVKD. CDR3 size: 16 residues. The J segment lost 5 bases and the V segment lost 2 bases, leaving 11 bases of the junction unmatched.

This clonotype appeared a few times. The chain employs TRBV25-1 and TRBJ1-1, with no clear D. CDR1 is MGHDK and CDR2 is SYGVNS in the germline V gene. The V and J ends lost 2 bases and 11 bases respectively, with 12 bases between them. This CDR3 has 12 residues. This CDR3 reads CASSEHGREAFF. The CDR3 region has the DNA TGTGCCAGCAGTGAACACGGACGAGAGGCTTTCTTT.

The chain links TRBV5-1 to TRBJ2-7; no firm D call. V lost 2 bases and J lost 4, with 10 bases in between. There are 13 residues in the CDR3. Germline V gene data show CDR1 as SGHRS and CDR2 as YFSETQ. CDR3: CASSFPGRYEQYF. CDR3 in DNA: TGCGCCAGCAGCTTTCCCGGACGGTACGAGCAGTACTTC.

The chain has TRBV5-5 and TRBJ2-7, with D possibly being TRBD1 (6 bases). Trimming took off 1 base at V and 6 bases at J, with 14 bases between the two ends. CDR1 and CDR2 (germline): SGHKS, YYEKEE (reference sequence). The CDR3 spans 14 residues. CDR3 sequence reads: CASSLTGHSSEQYF. DNA of the CDR3: TGTGCCAGCAGCTTGACAGGGCATTCTAGCGAGCAGTACTTC. The whole variable domain, filled in from reference TRBV5-5 and TRBJ2-7, reads DAGVTQSPTHLIKTRGQQVTLRCSPISGHKSVSWYQQVLGQGPQFIFQYYEKEERGRGNFPDRFSARQFPNYSSELNVNALLLGDSALYLCASSLTGHSSEQYFGPGTRLTVT.

The chain employs TRBV10-3 and TRBJ1-2; 8 bases are a match to TRBD1. The CDR3 contains 11 residues. Germline V CDR1 and CDR2: ENHRY, SYGVKD. Trimming at V came to 10 bases and at J to 4 bases, leaving 2 bases not matched to a gene. The CDR3 loop is CATGQGYGYTF. CDR3 nucleotides: TGTGCCACTGGACAGGGCTATGGCTACACCTTC.

The chain links TRBV3-1 to TRBJ2-4; TRBD1 is a possible D gene (6 bases). The J call could be wrong; TRBJ2-7 is a better fit for the DNA end. CDR1 is LGHDT, CDR2 YNNKEL, per germline (reference sequence). The CDR3 runs 12 residues. CDR3 DNA sequence: TGTGCCAGCAGCCATACAGGGAACGAGCAGTACTTC. Translation gives CASSHTGNEQYF.

This clonotype was seen only a few times. The V call is TRBV29-1, the J call TRBJ2-7, with a possible D match to TRBD2 (5 bases). This CDR3 has 16 residues. V shed 4 bases and J shed 3 bases, with 22 bases lying between them. The V gene's germline CDR1 is SQVTM and CDR2 ANQGSEA. DNA for the CDR3: TGCAGCGTTGGGGCATCCTCGGGGAGCACGTTCTACGAGCAGTACTTC. It yields the protein CSVGASSGSTFYEQYF.

This chain links TRBV5-1 with TRBJ2-7, with 13 bases fitting TRBD2. CDR1 and CDR2 (germline): SGHRS, YFSETQ. V trimming: 1 base; J trimming: 0 bases; junction bases outside the gene matches: 10. CDR3 length: 19 amino acids. The CDR3 here is CASSLWTSGRAQLSYEQYF. The DNA of the CDR3 is TGCGCCAGCAGCTTGTGGACTAGCGGGAGAGCCCAACTCTCCTACGAGCAGTACTTC.

This chain joins TRBV20-1 and TRBJ2-1; tentatively, D is TRBD1 (5 bases). The V gene's germline CDR1 is DFQATT and CDR2 SNEGSKA (reference sequence). The V end lost 3 bases, the J end lost 2 bases, and 8 bases lay between the germline ends. This CDR3 comprises 13 residues. The CDR3 spells CSARAGTYNEQFF. CDR3 bases: TGCAGTGCTAGGGCAGGGACCTACAATGAGCAGTTCTTC.

This clonotype appeared a few times. V gene TRBV20-1 combines with J gene TRBJ2-7, with 8 bases fitting TRBD1. CDR3 size: 12 residues. Germline loops: CDR1 DFQATT, CDR2 SNEGSKA (reference sequence). Trimming took 5 bases from V and 3 from J; bases not matched to a gene: 3. The CDR3 protein is CSAWTGFYEQYF. In DNA form, the CDR3 reads TGCAGTGCTTGGACAGGGTTCTACGAGCAGTACTTC.

J is TRBJ2-7 and V is TRBV20-1; TRBD2 aligns across 8 bases. Germline CDR1 is DFQATT and CDR2 is SNEGSKA (reference sequence). The CDR3 runs to 12 residues. V lost 6 bases and J lost 2; bases outside the gene matches: 3. The CDR3 region has the DNA TGCAGTGCCCAGCGGGAGACCTACGAGCAGTACTTC. Amino acid sequence: CSAQRETYEQYF.

As DNA, the CDR3 is TGTGCCAGCAGGGGGACACCGGGACAGGTGCCTGAGCGTCGAGAGACCCAGTACTTC. Amino acid sequence: CASRGTPGQVPERRETQYF. The chain has TRBV6-1 and TRBJ2-5, with 8 bases identical to TRBD1. This CDR3 has 19 residues. V lost 6 bases, J lost 4 bases, and 22 bases stayed unmatched. Germline lookup yields CDR1 MNHNS and CDR2 SASEGT.

The chain combines TRBV15 with TRBJ1-1; D remains ambiguous. CDR1 LNHNV and CDR2 YYDKDF come from the germline V gene (reference sequence). Trimming took 3 bases from V and 1 from J, leaving 18 bases between them. The CDR3 consists of 17 residues. The chain's CDR3 is CATSRRGSGGPNTEAFF. In DNA form, the CDR3 reads TGTGCCACCAGCAGGAGAGGGAGCGGAGGGCCGAACACTGAAGCTTTCTTT. The full variable domain, in which reference TRBV15 and TRBJ1-1 provide the parts outside the CDR3, is DAMVIQNPRYQVTQFGKPVTLSCSQTLNHNVMYWYQQKSSQAPKLLFHYYDKDFNNEADTPDNFQSRRPNTSFCFLDIRSPGLGDTAMYLCATSRRGSGGPNTEAFFGQGTRLTVV.

The chain links TRBV5-1 to TRBJ1-2, with D perhaps matching TRBD1 (5 bases). This CDR3 is 12 amino acids long. Germline V lookup: CDR1 SGHRS, CDR2 YFSETQ. V dropped 4 bases and J dropped 8 bases, with 12 bases sitting between them. The CDR3 here is CASSLGTSGYTF. DNA of the CDR3: TGCGCCAGCAGCCTTGGGACGTCAGGCTACACCTTC.

The chain combines TRBV29-1 with TRBJ2-7; tentative D call: TRBD2 (5 bases). V was trimmed by 4 bases and J by 3 bases, leaving 13 bases between them. The CDR3 sequence is 13 residues long. Germline CDR1 reads SQVTM; CDR2 reads ANQGSEA. The CDR3, as DNA: TGCAGCGTTGGGACTCACCTTGGCTACGAGCAGTACTTC. Encoded protein: CSVGTHLGYEQYF.

This chain connects TRBV7-6 to TRBJ2-4, with 9 nucleotides matching TRBD1. The DNA end favors TRBJ2-7, so the J call may be wrong. Germline CDR1 and CDR2: SGHVS and FNYEAQ. This CDR3 has 16 amino acids. The CDR3 region has the DNA TGTGCCAGCAGCTTAGCCCCGGGACAGGGCCCCTACGAGCAGTACTTC. Its protein product is CASSLAPGQGPYEQYF.

The CDR3 nucleotides read TGCGCCAGCAGCCAACAATTTATCGACGAGCAGTACTTC. Amino acids: CASSQQFIDEQYF. The chain uses TRBV4-1 and TRBJ2-7; no reliable D call. CDR3 size: 13 residues. Germline V gene sequence: CDR1 MGHRA, CDR2 YSYEKL. V dropped 2 bases and J dropped 5 bases, with 10 bases sitting between them.

The chain uses TRBV7-6 and TRBJ2-7, with TRBD2 identical over 8 bases. The CDR3 consists of 15 residues. V gave up 5 bases and J gave up 0 bases; unmatched junction bases: 6. The V gene's germline CDR1 is SGHVS and CDR2 FNYEAQ. The DNA of the CDR3 is TGTGCCAGCAGCGCGACACTAGCGGACTCCTACGAGCAGTACTTC. This sequence encodes CASSATLADSYEQYF.